Given below is one T cell receptor beta chain in context. Sequencing was performed with immunoSEQ multiplex PCR; in TCRdb, only in-frame clones are kept and a portion is missing. The repertoire includes tens of thousands of clones, 95% to 97% of them detected once, and under 2.5% sits in the top ten. The CDR3 has 15 amino acids. Germline V gene data show CDR1 as MDHEN and CDR2 as SYDVKM. With 3 bases removed from V and 4 bases from J, the gap between germline ends came to 15 bases. The data derive from a study of T cell changes during pregnancy in multiple sclerosis. The chain combines TRBV28 with TRBJ1-1, with D tentatively TRBD1 (5 bases). Material: CD8+ T cells from peripheral blood mononuclear cells, obtained after pregnancy. This TCR derives from a female donor with multiple sclerosis, enrolled in a pregnancy study. The CDR3 loop reads CASSFPQGLVTEAFF. The CDR3 DNA sequence: TGTGCCAGCAGTTTTCCCCAGGGATTGGTCACTGAAGCTTTCTTT.